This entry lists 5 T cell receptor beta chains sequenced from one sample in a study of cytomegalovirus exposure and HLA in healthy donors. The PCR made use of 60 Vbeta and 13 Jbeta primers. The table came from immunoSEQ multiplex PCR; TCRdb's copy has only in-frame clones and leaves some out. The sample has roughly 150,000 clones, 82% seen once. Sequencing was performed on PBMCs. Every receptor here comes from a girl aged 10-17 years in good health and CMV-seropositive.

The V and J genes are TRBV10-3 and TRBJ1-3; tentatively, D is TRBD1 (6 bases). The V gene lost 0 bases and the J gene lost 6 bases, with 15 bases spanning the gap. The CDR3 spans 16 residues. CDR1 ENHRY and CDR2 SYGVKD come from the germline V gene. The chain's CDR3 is CAISESVWQGKNTIYF. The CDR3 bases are TGTGCCATCAGTGAGTCAGTATGGCAGGGGAAAAACACCATATATTTT.

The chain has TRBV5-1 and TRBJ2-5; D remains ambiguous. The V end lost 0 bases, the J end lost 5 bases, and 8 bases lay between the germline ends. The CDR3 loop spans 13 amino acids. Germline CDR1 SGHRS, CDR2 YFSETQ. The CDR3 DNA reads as TGCGCCAGCAGCTTGGCTCGGTGGGAGACCCAGTACTTC. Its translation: CASSLARWETQYF.

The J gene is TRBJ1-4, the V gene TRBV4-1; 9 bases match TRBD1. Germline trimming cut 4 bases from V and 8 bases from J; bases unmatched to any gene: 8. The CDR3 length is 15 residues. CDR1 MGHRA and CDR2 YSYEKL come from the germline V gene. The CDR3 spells CASSLGQGILEKLFF. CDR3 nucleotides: TGCGCCAGCAGCCTGGGACAGGGTATCTTAGAAAAACTGTTTTTT.

The CDR3 loop reads CASSPSRGATNEKLFF. The CDR3 DNA sequence: TGTGCCAGCAGCCCTAGCAGGGGTGCAACTAATGAAAAACTGTTTTTT. V is TRBV28 and J is TRBJ1-4, with D perhaps TRBD1 (6 bases). Per the germline V gene, CDR1 is MDHEN and CDR2 is SYDVKM. This CDR3 spans 16 amino acids. V lost 6 bases and J lost 0, with 14 bases in between.

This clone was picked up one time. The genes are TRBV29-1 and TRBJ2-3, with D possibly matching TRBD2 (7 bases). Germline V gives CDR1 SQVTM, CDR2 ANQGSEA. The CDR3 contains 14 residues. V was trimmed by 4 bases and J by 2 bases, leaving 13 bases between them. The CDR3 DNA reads TGCAGCGTTGTCGGGGGGCGCCCCACAGATACGCAGTATTTT. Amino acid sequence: CSVVGGRPTDTQYF.